This TCR beta chain was recovered during a study of shared clonotypes between healthy human individuals. This clone was counted once. Only CD45RO-negative cells positively selected for CCR7 counted as naive CD8 cells, so terminally differentiated effector memory CD45RA+ cells were excluded. Only Caucasian adults living in Nashville, Tennessee made up the donor group. Here immunoSEQ multiplex PCR was the method, and the copy in TCRdb shows in-frame clones only, minus some. The sample yields about 800,000 clones, 90% to 98% seen once. CDR1 SGHAT and CDR2 FQNNGV come from the germline V gene. The CDR3 consists of 18 residues. V shed 1 base, J shed 5 bases, and the junction held 15 bases outside the gene matches.

What was sequenced was naive CD8+ T cells sorted from blood. The clonotype comes from a man aged 25 to 40 in good health. The rearrangement uses TRBV11-2 and TRBJ2-3, with 7 positions matching TRBD2. CDR3 DNA sequence: TGTGCCAGCAGCTTAGGGGGCACGGCGGGAGAGTTTAGAGATACGCAGTATTTT. It specifies CASSLGGTAGEFRDTQYF.